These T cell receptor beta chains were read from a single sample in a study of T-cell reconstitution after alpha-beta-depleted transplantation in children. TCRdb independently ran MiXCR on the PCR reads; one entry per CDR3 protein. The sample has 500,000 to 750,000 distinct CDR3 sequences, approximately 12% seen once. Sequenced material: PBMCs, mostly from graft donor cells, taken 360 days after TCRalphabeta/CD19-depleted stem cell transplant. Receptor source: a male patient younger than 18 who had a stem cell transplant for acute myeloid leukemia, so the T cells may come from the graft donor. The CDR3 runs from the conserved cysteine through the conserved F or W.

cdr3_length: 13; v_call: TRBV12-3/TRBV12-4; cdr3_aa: CASSVTGGYEQYF
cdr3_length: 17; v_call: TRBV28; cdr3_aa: CASSLSPREGLVRVQYF
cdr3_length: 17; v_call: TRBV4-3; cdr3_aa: CASSQVLLAGTTGELFF
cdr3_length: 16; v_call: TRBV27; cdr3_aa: CASSFLAGGRTDTQYF
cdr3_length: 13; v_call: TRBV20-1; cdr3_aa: CSGDKGGNNEQFF
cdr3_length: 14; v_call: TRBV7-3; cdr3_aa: CASRKGQGSTEAFF
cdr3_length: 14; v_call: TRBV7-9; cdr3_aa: CASSLVGGQETQYF
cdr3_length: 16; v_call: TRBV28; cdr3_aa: CASPPHPGTQSYEQYF
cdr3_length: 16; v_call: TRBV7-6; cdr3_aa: CASTGFGLALQETQYF
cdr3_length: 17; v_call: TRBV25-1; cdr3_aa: CASSTFRDSSGANVLTF
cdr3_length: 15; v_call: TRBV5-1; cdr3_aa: CASTLPGLTSNEQFF
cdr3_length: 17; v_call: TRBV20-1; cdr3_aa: CSARDETSGRWVLEQYF
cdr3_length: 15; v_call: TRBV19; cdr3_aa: CASSIGGSFYNEQFF
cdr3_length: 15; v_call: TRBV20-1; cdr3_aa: CSARPPGLRLPRQYF
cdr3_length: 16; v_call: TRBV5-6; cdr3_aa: CASSVTGTGFPGELFF
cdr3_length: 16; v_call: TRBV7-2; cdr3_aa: CASTLMSGTGVEKLFF
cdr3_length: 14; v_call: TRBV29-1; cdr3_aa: CSGQGKAVSETQYF
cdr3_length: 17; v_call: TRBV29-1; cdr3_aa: CSVEDPRTGGSTDTQYF
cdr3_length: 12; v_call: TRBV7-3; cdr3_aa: CASSIDTDTQYF
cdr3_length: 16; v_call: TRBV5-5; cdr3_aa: CASSLVPLADTGELFF
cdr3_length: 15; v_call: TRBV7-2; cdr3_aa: CASSLGGQGSDTQYF
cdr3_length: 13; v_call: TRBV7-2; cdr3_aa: CASSPNSGGEQYF
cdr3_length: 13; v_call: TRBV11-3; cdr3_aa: CASSLDQYNEQFF
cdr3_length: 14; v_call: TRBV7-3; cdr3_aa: CASSSPDRVHEQYF
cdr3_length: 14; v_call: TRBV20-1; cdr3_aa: CSANLAGRVDEQFF
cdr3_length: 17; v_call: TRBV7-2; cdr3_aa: CASSRPLHSSGANVLTF
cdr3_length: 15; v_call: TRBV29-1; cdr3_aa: CSVEEQRGIAYEQYF
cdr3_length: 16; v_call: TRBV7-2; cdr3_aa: CASSPQRVYPGNEQFF
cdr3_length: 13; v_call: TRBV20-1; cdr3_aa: CSAEAGVGYEQFF
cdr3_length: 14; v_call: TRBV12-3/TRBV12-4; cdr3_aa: CASSLLEELDTQYF
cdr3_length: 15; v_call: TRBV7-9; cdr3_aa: CASSFLNLANYGYTF
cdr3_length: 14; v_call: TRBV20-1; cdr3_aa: CSARSRALPYEQYF
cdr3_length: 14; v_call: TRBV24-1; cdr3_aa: CATSDPGQGGRYTF
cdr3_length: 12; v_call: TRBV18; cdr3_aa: CASSPSGDTQYF
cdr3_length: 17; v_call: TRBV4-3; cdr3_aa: CASSPSFGDFTYNEQFF
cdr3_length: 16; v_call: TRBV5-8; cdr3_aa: CASSFKRGASTGELFF
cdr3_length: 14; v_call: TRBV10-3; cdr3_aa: CAIRDREDAYEQYF
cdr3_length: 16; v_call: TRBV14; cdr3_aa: CASSQGRAKNTGELFF
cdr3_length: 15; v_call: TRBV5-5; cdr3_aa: CASSLGGTSSYEQYF